This T cell receptor beta chain stems from a study of T-cell memory formation after mild COVID-19. Study background: Each donor largely had its own TCR clusters.

One entry per CDR3 protein, called by TCRdb with MiXCR from the 5' RACE reads. The data hold about 210,000 distinct CDR3 sequences, with 8% to 11% observed a single time. Germline V gene data show CDR1 as SGHTA and CDR2 as FQGNSA. The V end was cut by 0 bases, the J end by 0 bases, with 5 bases between. CDR3 length equals 14 residues. Study-level points and caveats: The CD4+ clones that contracted clustered mainly within CM and EM, and the CD8+ clones concentrated in EMRA. Nothing confirmed that second-wave clones peaking on day 37 were specific for SARS-CoV-2. Day 15 to 85 contracting clones showed balanced CD4/CD8; later expanders leaned CD4+.

Concerning this clonotype itself: The antigen is undetermined.

The sample comprised PBMCs or a T cell subset sorted from them (not recorded which). J is TRBJ2-5 and V is TRBV7-2; D is undetermined. The clonotype originates from a man between 18 and 35 years old who had mild COVID-19 (a few samples of this study predate the infection). Cell type and time point are not known. The CDR3 region has the DNA TGTGCCAGCAGCTTAGCCCCGTACCAAGAGACCCAGTACTTC. This encodes CASSLAPYQETQYF.